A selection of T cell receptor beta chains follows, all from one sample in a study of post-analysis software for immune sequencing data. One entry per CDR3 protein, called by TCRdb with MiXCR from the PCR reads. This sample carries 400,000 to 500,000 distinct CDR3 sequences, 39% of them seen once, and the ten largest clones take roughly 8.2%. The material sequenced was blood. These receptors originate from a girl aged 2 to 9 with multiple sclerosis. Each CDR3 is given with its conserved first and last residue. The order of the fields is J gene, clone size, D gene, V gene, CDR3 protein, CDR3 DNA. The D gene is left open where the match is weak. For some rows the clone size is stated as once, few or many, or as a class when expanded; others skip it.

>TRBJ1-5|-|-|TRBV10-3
CAISDWAADQPQHF
TGTGCCATCAGTGATTGGGCGGCGGATCAGCCCCAGCATTTT
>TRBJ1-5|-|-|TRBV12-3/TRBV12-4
CASSLSNSNQPQHF
TGTGCCAGCAGTCTCTCAAATAGCAATCAGCCCCAGCATTTT
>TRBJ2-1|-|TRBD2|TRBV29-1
CSVAGGVGNEQFF
TGCAGCGTTGCGGGGGGAGTCGGCAATGAGCAGTTCTTC
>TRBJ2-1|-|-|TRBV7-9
CASSLAELATGSYNEQFF
TGTGCCAGCAGCTTAGCGGAACTGGCGACGGGGTCCTACAATGAGCAGTTCTTC
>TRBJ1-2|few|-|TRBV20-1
CRMPGYGYTF
TGCAGGATGCCTGGCTATGGCTACACCTTC
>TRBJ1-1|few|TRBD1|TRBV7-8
CASSMALRGLNTEAFF
TGTGCCAGCAGCATGGCGCTCAGGGGGCTGAACACTGAAGCTTTCTTT
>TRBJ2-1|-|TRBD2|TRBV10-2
CASSETSGVYFSFF
TGCGCCAGCAGTGAGACTAGCGGGGTATATTTCTCGTTCTTC
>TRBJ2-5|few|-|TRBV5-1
CASSYPSGTQETQYF
TGCGCCAGCAGCTACCCATCGGGCACTCAAGAGACCCAGTACTTC
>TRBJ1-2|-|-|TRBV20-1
CSAIGNVGYTF
TGCAGTGCGATCGGGAACGTTGGCTACACCTTC
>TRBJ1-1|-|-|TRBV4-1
CASSQGAGVDEAFF
TGCGCCAGCAGCCAAGGAGCTGGAGTGGATGAAGCTTTCTTT
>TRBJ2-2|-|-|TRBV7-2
CASSGRTSYTGELFF
TGTGCCAGCAGCGGGAGGACAAGCTACACCGGGGAGCTGTTTTTT
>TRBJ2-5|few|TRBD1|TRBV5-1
CASSLRQGRKETQYF
TGCGCCAGCAGCCTCAGACAGGGGAGGAAGGAGACCCAGTACTTC
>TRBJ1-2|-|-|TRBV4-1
CASSPSAANYGYTF
TGCGCCAGCAGCCCTTCGGCCGCTAACTATGGCTACACCTTC
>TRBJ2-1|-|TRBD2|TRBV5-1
CVSSLVRGGAHNEQFF
TGCGTCAGCAGCTTGGTCCGGGGGGGCGCCCACAATGAGCAGTTCTTC
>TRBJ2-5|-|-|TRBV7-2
CASSLNGVGETQYF
TGTGCCAGCAGCTTAAACGGGGTCGGGGAGACCCAGTACTTC
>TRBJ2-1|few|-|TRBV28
CASTAPKGVREQFF
TGTGCCAGCACCGCACCTAAGGGGGTTCGTGAGCAGTTCTTC
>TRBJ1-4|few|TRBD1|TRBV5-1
CASSLGTALGEKLFF
TGCGCCAGCAGCCTAGGGACAGCCCTCGGTGAAAAACTGTTTTTT
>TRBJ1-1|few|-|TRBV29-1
CSVDFGQQNTEAFF
TGCAGCGTCGATTTTGGACAGCAGAACACTGAAGCTTTCTTT
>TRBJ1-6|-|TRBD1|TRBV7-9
CASSSRTGGNNSPLHF
TGTGCCAGCAGCTCAAGGACAGGGGGAAACAATTCACCCCTCCACTTT
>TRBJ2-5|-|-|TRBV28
CASRPRGGIVETQYF
TGTGCCAGCAGACCGAGGGGGGGCATCGTGGAGACCCAGTACTTC
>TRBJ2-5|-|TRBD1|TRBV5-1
CASSLGDRAQETQYF
TGCGCCAGCAGCTTGGGAGACAGGGCCCAAGAGACCCAGTACTTC
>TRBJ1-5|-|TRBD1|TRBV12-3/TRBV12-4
CASSLKSGQITQPQHF
TGTGCCAGCAGTTTAAAGTCGGGACAGATCACTCAGCCCCAGCATTTT
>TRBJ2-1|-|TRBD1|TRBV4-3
CASSPWTGWNEQFF
TGCGCCAGCAGCCCATGGACAGGGTGGAATGAGCAGTTCTTC
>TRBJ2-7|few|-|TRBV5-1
CASSLYQDIFYEQYF
TGCGCCAGCAGCTTGTACCAGGACATCTTCTACGAGCAGTACTTC
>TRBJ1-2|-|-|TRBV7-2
CASSLINYGYTF
TGTGCCAGCAGCTTGATTAACTATGGCTACACCTTC
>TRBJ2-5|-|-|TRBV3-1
CASSQAQMSLEETQYF
TGTGCCAGCAGCCAAGCGCAAATGTCGCTAGAGGAGACCCAGTACTTC
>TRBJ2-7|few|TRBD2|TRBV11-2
CASTPGVAGGIEQYF
TGTGCCAGCACCCCCGGGGTAGCGGGAGGGATCGAGCAGTACTTC
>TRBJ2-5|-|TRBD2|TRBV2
CASSVAGGRETQYF
TGTGCCAGCAGTGTAGCGGGAGGTAGAGAGACCCAGTACTTC
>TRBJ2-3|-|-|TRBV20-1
CSASRTAPDTQYF
TGCAGTGCTAGCCGGACAGCCCCAGATACGCAGTATTTT
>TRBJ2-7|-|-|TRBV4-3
CASSQGRAPPLYEQYF
TGCGCCAGCAGCCAAGGCCGTGCCCCTCCGCTCTACGAGCAGTACTTC
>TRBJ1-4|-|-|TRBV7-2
CASSDPRGGLNEKLFF
TGTGCCAGCAGCGATCCCCGGGGGGGATTGAATGAAAAACTGTTTTTT
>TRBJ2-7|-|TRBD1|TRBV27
CASSLYPGTGEYEQYF
TGTGCCAGCAGTTTATACCCCGGGACAGGGGAGTACGAGCAGTACTTC
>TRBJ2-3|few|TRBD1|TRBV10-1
CASSVRTGAGDTQYF
TGCGCCAGCAGTGTCAGGACAGGGGCAGGAGATACGCAGTATTTT
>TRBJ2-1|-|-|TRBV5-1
CAGSPDYNEQFF
TGCGCCGGCAGCCCAGACTACAATGAGCAGTTCTTC
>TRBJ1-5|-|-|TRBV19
CATEARTPRYQPQHF
TGTGCCACCGAGGCCAGGACGCCGCGCTACCAGCCCCAGCATTTT
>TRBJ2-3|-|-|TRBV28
CASSFHLLDTQYF
TGTGCCAGCAGTTTCCACCTCTTAGATACGCAGTATTTT
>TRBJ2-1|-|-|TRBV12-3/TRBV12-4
CASSLIIEAGALSSYNEQFF
TGTGCCAGCAGTTTAATAATTGAAGCGGGTGCCCTAAGCTCCTACAATGAGCAGTTCTTC
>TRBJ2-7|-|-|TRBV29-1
CSVQGRDEQYF
TGCAGCGTGCAGGGTCGGGACGAGCAGTACTTC
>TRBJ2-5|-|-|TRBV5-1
CASSSGTDSNQPQYF
TGCGCCAGCAGCAGCGGGACAGATAGCAATCAGCCCCAGTACTTC